One sample yielded the 21 T cell receptor beta chains listed below, sequenced in a study of identical twins (TCRdb year 2016). Libraries were built with 5' RACE. The instrument was an Illumina HiSeq 2000. TCRdb applied fastp at Q25 and MiXCR to the public reads, then kept only in-frame beta chains. Duplicate CDR3 protein sequences are folded into a single record with the most common DNA and genes. The sample table shows about 340,000 distinct CDR3 sequences, and roughly 12% are seen once. The ten largest account for about 7% of the sample. In addition, the sample was reused for a study of yellow fever vaccine responses in identical twins.

Source material: CD8+ T cells sorted from blood. These receptors all stem from a young woman in good health.

This clonotype showed up just a few times. The chain employs TRBV5-6 and TRBJ2-3, with D possibly matching TRBD2 (5 bases). Germline lookup yields CDR1 SGHDT and CDR2 YYEEEE. The CDR3 extends over 15 amino acids. The V end was cut by 4 bases, the J end by 4 bases, with 16 bases between. Here the CDR3 reads CASSRVIASSDTQYF. The CDR3 DNA sequence: TGTGCCAGCAGCCGCGTGATAGCGTCCTCAGATACGCAGTATTTT.

A few counts support this clonotype. The chain recombines TRBV27 with TRBJ2-7; D is possibly TRBD1 (6 bases). CDR1 is MNHEY, CDR2 SMNVEV, per germline (reference sequence). The CDR3 totals 12 residues. Trimming removed 6 bases from V and 2 bases from J, with 8 bases in between. CDR3 protein: CASRQGPYEQYV. CDR3 bases: TGTGCCAGCAGACAGGGACCCTACGAGCAGTACGTC.

The chain links TRBV24-1 to TRBJ2-2; D gene uncertain. The CDR3 covers 13 residues. V was shortened by 8 bases and J by 0 bases, with 6 bases between the two germline ends. CDR1 is KGHDR and CDR2 is SFDVKD in the germline V gene. CDR3 residues: CATMAANTGELFF. CDR3 DNA sequence: TGTGCCACCATGGCCGCGAACACCGGGGAGCTGTTTTTT.

This clonotype was seen at least ten times. The rearrangement links TRBV24-1 to TRBJ2-2; no reliable D call. The CDR3 spans 13 residues. Germline CDR1 is KGHDR and CDR2 is SFDVKD. With 5 bases removed from V and 6 bases from J, the gap between germline ends came to 9 bases. The CDR3 spells CATSVGFSGELFF. The DNA of the CDR3 is TGTGCCACCAGTGTGGGGTTTTCCGGGGAGCTGTTTTTT.

This sequence joins TRBV28 and TRBJ1-2; D possibly corresponds to TRBD1 (6 bases). Trimming pared 6 bases from V and 0 bases from J, leaving 26 bases between. The germline CDR1 and CDR2 sequences are MDHEN and SYDVKM. The length of the CDR3 is 19 residues. CDR3 in DNA: TGTGCCAGCAGCCCTTCCCGACGGGTGGGGGCTTGGTCTAACTATGGCTACACCTTC. The encoded protein is CASSPSRRVGAWSNYGYTF.

This rearrangement joins TRBV11-2 to TRBJ2-1; no reliable D call. Between the trimmed V and J ends, which lost 1 base and 4 bases, there was a span of 5 bases. Looked up from germline, CDR1 is SGHAT and CDR2 is FQNNGV. The CDR3 spans 13 residues. The CDR3 is CASSLAEYNEQFF. CDR3 nucleotides: TGTGCCAGCAGCTTAGCTGAATACAATGAGCAGTTCTTC.

V and J are TRBV27 and TRBJ1-1; 7 positions agree with TRBD1. Losses at the gene ends were 4 bases for V and 0 bases for J; bases not matched to a gene: 2. Germline V gene sequence: CDR1 MNHEY, CDR2 SMNVEV (reference sequence). The CDR3 has 14 residues. The CDR3 DNA reads TGTGCCAGCAGTTACAGGGGTTTGAACACTGAAGCTTTCTTT. It codes for CASSYRGLNTEAFF.

This clonotype has just a few counts. The chain carries TRBV12-3 or TRBV12-4 and TRBJ2-1; D tentatively fits TRBD1 or TRBD2 (5 bases each). V gave up 2 bases and J gave up 5 bases, with 34 bases separating them. The CDR3 runs to 22 residues. The CDR3 DNA is TGTGCCAGCAGTTTAAGCGGTTGGCTGGGGGTTCCGTCTGAGTTTTCGGACAATGAGCAGTTCTTC. Translating it yields CASSLSGWLGVPSEFSDNEQFF.

This clonotype was seen a few times. The V call is TRBV7-2, the J call TRBJ1-1; TRBD1 matches 7 bases. The CDR3 length is 15 residues. CDR1 and CDR2 (germline): SGHTA, FQGNSA. Trimming took 2 bases from V and 0 from J; bases not matched to a gene: 3. CDR3 bases: TGTGCCAGCAGCTTAAGAGGGGGCGTGAACACTGAAGCTTTCTTT. Protein: CASSLRGGVNTEAFF.

The table lists this clonotype with many counts. The J gene is TRBJ2-5, the V gene TRBV13, with a weak D call TRBD1 (5 bases). Germline-derived CDR1 and CDR2 are PRHDT and FYEKMQ (reference sequence). This CDR3 contains 13 residues. V lost 2 bases, J lost 3 bases, and 7 bases lay in between. Here the CDR3 DNA reads TGTGCCAGCAGCTTACCAGGGAAAGAGACCCAGTACTTC. This translates into CASSLPGKETQYF.

The CDR3 sequence is CASSLMIASNEQFF. The CDR3 DNA is TGTGCCAGCAGTTTAATGATAGCTTCGAATGAGCAGTTCTTC. The V and J genes are TRBV27 and TRBJ2-1, with D unclear. The germline gives CDR1 MNHEY, CDR2 SMNVEV (reference sequence). V lost 2 bases and J lost 7, with 12 bases in between. The CDR3 is 14 residues long.

Ten or more counts support this clonotype. The chain combines TRBV11-1 with TRBJ2-1; TRBD2 matches at 10 bases. CDR3 length equals 18 residues. J gave up 5 bases and V 0 bases, and 10 bases lay outside the gene matches. Germline values: CDR1 SGHAT, CDR2 FQDESV (reference sequence). This CDR3 is CASSLARWSLAGDNEQFF. Written as DNA, the CDR3 is TGTGCCAGCAGCTTAGCGAGGTGGAGTCTAGCGGGAGACAATGAGCAGTTCTTC.

The V gene is TRBV11-2, the J gene TRBJ2-5, with D uncertain. In germline, CDR1 is SGHAT, CDR2 FQNNGV. This CDR3 comprises 13 residues. The V end lost 3 bases, the J end lost 5 bases, and 10 bases lay between the germline ends. The CDR3 sequence: CASSLDLPETQYF. CDR3 DNA: TGTGCCAGCAGCTTGGACCTCCCCGAGACCCAGTACTTC.

This clonotype was detected a few times. This chain connects TRBV20-1 to TRBJ2-7; no clear D gene. Germline V lookup: CDR1 DFQATT, CDR2 SNEGSKA (reference sequence). CDR3 length: 13 amino acids. The V gene lost 6 bases and the J gene lost 6 bases, with 18 bases spanning the gap. For the CDR3, the DNA is TGCAGTGCCAGCCCTCCCCACTACCGCGAGCAGTACTTC. It specifies CSASPPHYREQYF.

Many counts were recorded for this clonotype. V gene TRBV9 combines with J gene TRBJ2-1, with 7 bases lining up with TRBD1. This CDR3 is 15 amino acids long. The V and J ends lost 3 bases and 6 bases, in that order; junction bases with no gene match: 9. The germline gives CDR1 SGDLS, CDR2 YYNGEE. The CDR3: CASSAAGTDVNEQFF. CDR3 bases: TGTGCCAGCAGCGCAGCCGGGACAGACGTCAATGAGCAGTTCTTC.

The J gene is TRBJ2-6, the V gene TRBV7-9, with D uncertain. The CDR3 has 14 residues. V lost 8 bases, J lost 3 bases, and 11 bases lay in between. CDR1 and CDR2 (germline): SEHNR, FQNEAQ (reference sequence). CDR3 in DNA: TGTGCCAGCTCCCCCCCACTTGGGGCCAACGTCCTGACTTTC. It yields the protein CASSPPLGANVLTF.

The chain links TRBV10-3 to TRBJ2-5; TRBD2 is a possible D gene (6 bases). Germline V gene sequence: CDR1 ENHRY, CDR2 SYGVKD. Trimming took off 4 bases at V and 1 base at J, with 19 bases between the two ends. This CDR3 region has 17 residues. The chain's CDR3 is CAISGAGQPGLQETQYF. The CDR3 DNA reads TGTGCCATCAGTGGGGCAGGCCAGCCGGGACTCCAAGAGACCCAGTACTTC.

The chain employs TRBV7-9 and TRBJ2-7, with 9 bases that match TRBD2. J was trimmed by 1 base and V by 5 bases; bases with no gene match: 12. Germline V CDR1 and CDR2: SEHNR, FQNEAQ (reference sequence). The CDR3 is 17 residues long. The DNA for the CDR3 is TGTGCCAGCAGCCACACGGCGGGGGGGGTTCAGTCCTACGAGCAGTACTTC. It specifies CASSHTAGGVQSYEQYF.

This clonotype turned up a few times. The chain carries TRBV10-1 and TRBJ2-3; 7 bases align to TRBD1. J lost 4 bases, V lost 0 bases, and 4 bases had no gene match. Per germline, CDR1 WNHNN and CDR2 SYGVQD (reference sequence). The CDR3 sequence is 15 residues long. The CDR3 coding sequence is TGCGCCAGCAGTGAGTCGCTGGGGACAGCAGATACGCAGTATTTT. Its protein is CASSESLGTADTQYF.

This clonotype was counted a few times. The J gene is TRBJ2-1, the V gene TRBV6-1; TRBD2 aligns across 8 bases. Germline CDR1 is MNHNS and CDR2 is SASEGT. The CDR3 covers 16 residues. J lost 7 bases, V lost 1 base, and 9 bases had no gene match. DNA for the CDR3: TGTGCCAGCAGTGAAGGGGTCGGGAGGGGGGGTAATGAGCAGTTCTTC. Its translation is CASSEGVGRGGNEQFF.

This clonotype has at least ten counts. The chain has TRBV28 and TRBJ2-1, with TRBD2 identical over 13 bases. Germline CDR1 and CDR2: MDHEN and SYDVKM. The trim removed 8 bases at V and 1 base at J, leaving 8 bases unmatched. The CDR3 sequence is 17 residues long. CDR3 nucleotides: TGTGCCAGCGAAGGACTAGCGGGAGATGCATCCTACAATGAGCAGTTCTTC. It codes for CASEGLAGDASYNEQFF.